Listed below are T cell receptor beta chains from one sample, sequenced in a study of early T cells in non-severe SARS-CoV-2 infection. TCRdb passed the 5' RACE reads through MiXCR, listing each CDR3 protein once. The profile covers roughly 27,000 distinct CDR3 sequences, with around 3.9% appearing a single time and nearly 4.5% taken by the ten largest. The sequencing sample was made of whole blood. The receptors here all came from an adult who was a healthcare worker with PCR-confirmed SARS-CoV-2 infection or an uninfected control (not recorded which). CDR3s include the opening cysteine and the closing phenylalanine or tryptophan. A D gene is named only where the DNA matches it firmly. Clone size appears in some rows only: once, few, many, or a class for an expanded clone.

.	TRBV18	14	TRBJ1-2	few	TGTGCCAGCTCCCAGTTGGGCCAGACCTATGGCTACACCTTC	CASSQLGQTYGYTF
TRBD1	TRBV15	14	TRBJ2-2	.	TGTGCCACCAACAGATCGACAGGGATCGGGGAGCTGTTTTTT	CATNRSTGIGELFF
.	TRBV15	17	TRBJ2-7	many	TGTGCCACCAGCAGAGACGGCAGAGGGGCAACCTCCTACGAGCAGTACTTC	CATSRDGRGATSYEQYF
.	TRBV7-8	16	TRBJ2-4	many	TGTGCCAGCAGCCGCCCCTTCCCTGTAGGCAAAAACATTCAGTACTTC	CASSRPFPVGKNIQYF
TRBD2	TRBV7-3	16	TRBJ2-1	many	TGTGCCAGCAGCTCCCAGGGACTAGCGCGATACAATGAGCAGTTCTTC	CASSSQGLARYNEQFF
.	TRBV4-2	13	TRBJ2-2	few	TGTGCCAGCAGCCAAAAAAACACCGGGGAGCTGTTTTTT	CASSQKNTGELFF
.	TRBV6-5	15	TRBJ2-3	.	TGTGCCAGCAGTTACGGAGGACAGAGCACAGATACGCAGTATTTT	CASSYGGQSTDTQYF
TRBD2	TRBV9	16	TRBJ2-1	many	TGTGCCAGCAGCGTAGACGCGGGGGACTACCATTCGGAGCAGTTCTTC	CASSVDAGDYHSEQFF
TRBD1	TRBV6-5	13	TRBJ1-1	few	TGTGCCAGCAGTGAGACAGGGTATACTGAAGCTTTCTTT	CASSETGYTEAFF
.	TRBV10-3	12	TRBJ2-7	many	TGTGCCATCAGCCCGACTAGTGTCGAGCAGTACTTC	CAISPTSVEQYF
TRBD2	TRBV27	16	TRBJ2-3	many	TGTGCCAGCAGTCCCTCAGCGGGAGAAGTGGCAGATACGCAGTATTTT	CASSPSAGEVADTQYF
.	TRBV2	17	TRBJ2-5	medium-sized	TGTGCCAGCACTTCGGCATTTGGTAGAGCGGAACAAGAGACCCAGTACTTC	CASTSAFGRAEQETQYF
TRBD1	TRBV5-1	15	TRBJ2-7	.	TGCGCCAGCAGCTTGGGACAGGGGTCCCTATACGAGCAGTACTTC	CASSLGQGSLYEQYF